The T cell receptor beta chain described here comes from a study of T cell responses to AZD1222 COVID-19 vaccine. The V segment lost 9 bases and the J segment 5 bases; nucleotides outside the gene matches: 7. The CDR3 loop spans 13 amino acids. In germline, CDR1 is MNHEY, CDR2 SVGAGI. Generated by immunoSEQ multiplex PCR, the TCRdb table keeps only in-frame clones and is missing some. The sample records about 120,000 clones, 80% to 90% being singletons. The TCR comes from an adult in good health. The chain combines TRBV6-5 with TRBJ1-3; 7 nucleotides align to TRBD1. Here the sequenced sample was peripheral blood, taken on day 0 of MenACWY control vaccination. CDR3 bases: TGTGCCAGTTTGAGACAGGGAAGAAACACCATATATTTT. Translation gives CASLRQGRNTIYF.